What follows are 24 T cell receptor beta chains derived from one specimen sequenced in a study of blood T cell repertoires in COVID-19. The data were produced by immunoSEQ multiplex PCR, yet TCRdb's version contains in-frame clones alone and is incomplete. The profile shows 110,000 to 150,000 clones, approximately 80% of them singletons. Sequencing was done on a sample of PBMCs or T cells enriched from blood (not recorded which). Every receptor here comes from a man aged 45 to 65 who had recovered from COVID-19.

The CDR3 reads CASSPGRATYEQYF. In nucleotides, the CDR3 is TGTGCCAGCAGCCCTGGGCGGGCCACCTACGAGCAGTACTTC. The rearrangement links TRBV11-2 to TRBJ2-7; tentative D call: TRBD2 (5 bases). The CDR3 length is 14 residues. Germline assignment: CDR1 SGHAT and CDR2 FQNNGV. V was shortened by 5 bases and J by 2 bases, with 13 bases between the two germline ends.

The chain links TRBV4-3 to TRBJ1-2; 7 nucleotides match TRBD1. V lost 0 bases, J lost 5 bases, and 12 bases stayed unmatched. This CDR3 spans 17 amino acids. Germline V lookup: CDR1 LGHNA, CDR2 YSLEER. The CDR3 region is CASSQEGDREVGYGYTF. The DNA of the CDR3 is TGCGCCAGCAGCCAAGAGGGAGACAGGGAGGTTGGTTATGGCTACACCTTC.

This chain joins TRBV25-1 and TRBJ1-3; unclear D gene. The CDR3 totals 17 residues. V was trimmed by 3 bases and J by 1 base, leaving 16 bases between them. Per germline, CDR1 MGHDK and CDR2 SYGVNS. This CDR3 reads CASSEGLRSSSGNTIYF. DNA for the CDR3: TGTGCCAGCAGTGAGGGCCTACGGTCCTCATCTGGAAACACCATATATTTT.

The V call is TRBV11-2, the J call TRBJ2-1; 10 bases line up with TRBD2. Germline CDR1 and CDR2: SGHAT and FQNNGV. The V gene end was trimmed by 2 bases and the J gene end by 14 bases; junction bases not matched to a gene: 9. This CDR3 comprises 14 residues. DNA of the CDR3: TGTGCCAGCAGCTTAAACGATGAGCGGGGGGGAAAGTTCTTC. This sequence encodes CASSLNDERGGKFF.

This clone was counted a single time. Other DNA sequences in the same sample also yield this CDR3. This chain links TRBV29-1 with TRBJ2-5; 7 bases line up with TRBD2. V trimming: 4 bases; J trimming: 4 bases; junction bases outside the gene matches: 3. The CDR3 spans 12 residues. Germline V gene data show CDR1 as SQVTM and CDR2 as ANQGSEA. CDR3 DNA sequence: TGCAGCGTTGGGGGGGGTGGAGAGACCCAGTACTTC. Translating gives CSVGGGGETQYF. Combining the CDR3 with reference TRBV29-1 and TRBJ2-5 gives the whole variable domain SAVISQKPSRDICQRGTSLTIQCQVDSQVTMMFWYRQQPGQSLTLIATANQGSEATYESGFVIDKFPISRPNLTFSTLTVSNMSPEDSSIYLCSVGGGGETQYFGPGTRLLVL.

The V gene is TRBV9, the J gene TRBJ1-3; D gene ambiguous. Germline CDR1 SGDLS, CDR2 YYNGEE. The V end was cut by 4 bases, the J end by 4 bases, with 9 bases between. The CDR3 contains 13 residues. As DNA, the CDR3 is TGTGCCAGCAGCCCCCGTTTAGGAAACACCATATATTTT. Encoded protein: CASSPRLGNTIYF.

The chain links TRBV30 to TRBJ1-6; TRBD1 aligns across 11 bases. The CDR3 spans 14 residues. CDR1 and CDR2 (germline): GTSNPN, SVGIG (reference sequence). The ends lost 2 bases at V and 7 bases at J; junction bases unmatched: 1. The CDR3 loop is CAWSRDRGNSPLHF. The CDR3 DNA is TGTGCCTGGAGTAGGGACAGGGGGAATTCACCCCTCCACTTT. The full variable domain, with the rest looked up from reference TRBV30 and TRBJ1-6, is SQTIHQWPATLVQPVGSPLSLECTVEGTSNPNLYWYRQAAGRGLQLLFYSVGIGQISSEVPQNLSASRPQDRQFILSSKKLLLSDSGFYLCAWSRDRGNSPLHFGNGTRLTVT.

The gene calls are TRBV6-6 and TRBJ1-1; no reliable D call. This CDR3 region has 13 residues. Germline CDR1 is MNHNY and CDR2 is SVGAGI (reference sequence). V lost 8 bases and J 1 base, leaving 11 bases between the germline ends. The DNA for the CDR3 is TGTGCCAGCGTGACGGGGAAGAACACTGAAGCTTTCTTT. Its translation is CASVTGKNTEAFF.

The CDR3 sequence is CASSYTGGATEAFF. CDR3 DNA: TGTGCCAGCAGTTACACCGGGGGGGCCACTGAAGCTTTCTTT. V is TRBV6-6 and J is TRBJ1-1, with a weak D call TRBD1 (6 bases). This CDR3 region has 14 residues. Trimming pared 2 bases from V and 4 bases from J, leaving 11 bases between. Germline-derived CDR1 and CDR2 are MNHNY and SVGAGI (reference sequence).

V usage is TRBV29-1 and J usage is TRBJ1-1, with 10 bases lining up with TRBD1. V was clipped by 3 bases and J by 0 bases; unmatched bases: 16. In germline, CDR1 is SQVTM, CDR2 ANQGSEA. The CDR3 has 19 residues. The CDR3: CSVDPIGDRGGGMNTEAFF. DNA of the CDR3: TGCAGCGTTGACCCTATCGGGGACAGGGGCGGGGGGATGAACACTGAAGCTTTCTTT.

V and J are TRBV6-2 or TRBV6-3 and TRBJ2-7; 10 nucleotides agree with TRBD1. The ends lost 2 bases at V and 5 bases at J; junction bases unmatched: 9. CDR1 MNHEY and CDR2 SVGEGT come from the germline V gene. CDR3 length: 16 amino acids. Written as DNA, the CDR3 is TGTGCCAGCAGTTACCACGGGACAGGGGCGATCCACGAGCAGTACTTC. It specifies CASSYHGTGAIHEQYF.

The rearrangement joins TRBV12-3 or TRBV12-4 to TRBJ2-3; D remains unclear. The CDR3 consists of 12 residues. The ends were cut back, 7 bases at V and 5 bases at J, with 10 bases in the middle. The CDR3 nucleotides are TGTGCCAGCAACCAAGAGCGAGATACGCAGTATTTT. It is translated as CASNQERDTQYF.

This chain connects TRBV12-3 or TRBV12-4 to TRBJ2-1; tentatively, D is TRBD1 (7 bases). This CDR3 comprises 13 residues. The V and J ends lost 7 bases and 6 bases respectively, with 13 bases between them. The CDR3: CASNSQGGNEQFF. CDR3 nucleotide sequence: TGTGCCAGCAACTCCCAGGGGGGCAATGAGCAGTTCTTC.

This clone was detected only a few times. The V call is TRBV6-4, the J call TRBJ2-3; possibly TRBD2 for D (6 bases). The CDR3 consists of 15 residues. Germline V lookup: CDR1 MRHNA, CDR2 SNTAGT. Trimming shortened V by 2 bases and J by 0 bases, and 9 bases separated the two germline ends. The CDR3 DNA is TGTGCCAGCAGTGACCGCGGGGAAAGCACAGATACGCAGTATTTT. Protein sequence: CASSDRGESTDTQYF.

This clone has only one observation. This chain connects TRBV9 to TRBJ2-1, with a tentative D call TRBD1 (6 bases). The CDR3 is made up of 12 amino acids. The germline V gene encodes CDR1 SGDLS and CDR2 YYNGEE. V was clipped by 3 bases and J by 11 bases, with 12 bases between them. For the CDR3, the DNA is TGTGCCAGCAGCGACGGACAGACGAAGCAGTTCTTC. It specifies CASSDGQTKQFF. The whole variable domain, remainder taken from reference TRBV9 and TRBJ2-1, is DSGVTQTPKHLITATGQRVTLRCSPRSGDLSVYWYQQSLDQGLQFLIQYYNGEERAKGNILERFSAQQFPDLHSELNLSSLELGDSALYFCASSDGQTKQFFGPGTRLTVL.

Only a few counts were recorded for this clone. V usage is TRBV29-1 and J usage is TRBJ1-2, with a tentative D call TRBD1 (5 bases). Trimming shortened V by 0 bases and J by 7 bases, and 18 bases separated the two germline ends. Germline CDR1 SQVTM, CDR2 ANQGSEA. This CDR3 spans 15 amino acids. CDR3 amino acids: CSVEDWGSRRPGYTF. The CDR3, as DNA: TGCAGCGTTGAAGATTGGGGCTCTAGGCGACCTGGCTACACCTTC.

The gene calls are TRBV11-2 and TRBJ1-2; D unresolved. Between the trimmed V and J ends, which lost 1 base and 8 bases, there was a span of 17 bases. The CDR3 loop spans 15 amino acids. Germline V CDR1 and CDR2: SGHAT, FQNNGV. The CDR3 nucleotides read TGTGCCAGCAGCTTAGCCCCACGAGGGCTCGAAGGCTACACCTTC. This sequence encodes CASSLAPRGLEGYTF.

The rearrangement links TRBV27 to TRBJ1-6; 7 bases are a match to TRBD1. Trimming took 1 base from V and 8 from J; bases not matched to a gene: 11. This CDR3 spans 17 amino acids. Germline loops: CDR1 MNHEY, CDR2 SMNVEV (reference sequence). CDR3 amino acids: CASSLFPATGRHSPLHF. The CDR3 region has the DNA TGTGCCAGCAGTTTATTTCCCGCGACAGGGCGGCATTCACCCCTCCACTTT.

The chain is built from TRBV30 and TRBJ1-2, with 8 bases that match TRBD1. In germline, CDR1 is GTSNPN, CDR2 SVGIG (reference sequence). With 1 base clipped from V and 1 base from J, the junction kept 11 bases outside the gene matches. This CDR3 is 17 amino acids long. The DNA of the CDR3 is TGTGCCTGGAGTGCGAAAATGGGACAGGAGAATAACTATGGCTACACCTTC. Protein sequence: CAWSAKMGQENNYGYTF. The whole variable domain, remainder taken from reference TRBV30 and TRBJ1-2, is SQTIHQWPATLVQPVGSPLSLECTVEGTSNPNLYWYRQAAGRGLQLLFYSVGIGQISSEVPQNLSASRPQDRQFILSSKKLLLSDSGFYLCAWSAKMGQENNYGYTFGSGTRLTVV.

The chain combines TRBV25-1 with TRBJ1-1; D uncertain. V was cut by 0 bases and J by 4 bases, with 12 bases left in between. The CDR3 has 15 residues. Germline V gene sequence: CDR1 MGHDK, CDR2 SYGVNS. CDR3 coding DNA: TGTGCCAGCAGTGAATATCCTAGTGAGGGCACTGAAGCTTTCTTT. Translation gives CASSEYPSEGTEAFF.

The chain's CDR3 is CASSDGGGNQPQHF. The CDR3 DNA reads TGTGCCAGCAGTGACGGGGGCGGCAATCAGCCCCAGCATTTT. The gene calls are TRBV6-4 and TRBJ1-5, with a possible D match to TRBD1 (6 bases). Trimming took off 2 bases at V and 2 bases at J, with 7 bases between the two ends. The V gene's germline CDR1 is MRHNA and CDR2 SNTAGT. CDR3 size: 14 residues.

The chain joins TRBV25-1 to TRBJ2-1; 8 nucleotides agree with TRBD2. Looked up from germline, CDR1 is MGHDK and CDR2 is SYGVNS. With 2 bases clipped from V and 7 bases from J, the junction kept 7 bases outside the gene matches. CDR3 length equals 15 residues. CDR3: CASSEPGGGRNEQFF. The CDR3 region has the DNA TGTGCCAGCAGTGAACCGGGCGGGGGGAGAAATGAGCAGTTCTTC.

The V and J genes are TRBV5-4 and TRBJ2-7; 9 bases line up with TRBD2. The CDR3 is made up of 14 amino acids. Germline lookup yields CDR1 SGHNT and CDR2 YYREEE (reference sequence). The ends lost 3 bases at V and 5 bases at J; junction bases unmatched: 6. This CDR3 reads CASSSPRTSDEQYF. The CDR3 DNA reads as TGTGCCAGCAGCTCCCCCCGGACTAGCGACGAGCAGTACTTC.

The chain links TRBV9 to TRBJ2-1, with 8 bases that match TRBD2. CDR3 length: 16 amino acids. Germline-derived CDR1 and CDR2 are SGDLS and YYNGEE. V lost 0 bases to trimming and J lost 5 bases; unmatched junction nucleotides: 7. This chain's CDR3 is CASSVGERGFNNEQFF. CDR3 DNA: TGTGCCAGCAGCGTAGGAGAGCGGGGGTTCAACAATGAGCAGTTCTTC. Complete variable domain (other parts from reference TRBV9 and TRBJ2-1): DSGVTQTPKHLITATGQRVTLRCSPRSGDLSVYWYQQSLDQGLQFLIQYYNGEERAKGNILERFSAQQFPDLHSELNLSSLELGDSALYFCASSVGERGFNNEQFFGPGTRLTVL.